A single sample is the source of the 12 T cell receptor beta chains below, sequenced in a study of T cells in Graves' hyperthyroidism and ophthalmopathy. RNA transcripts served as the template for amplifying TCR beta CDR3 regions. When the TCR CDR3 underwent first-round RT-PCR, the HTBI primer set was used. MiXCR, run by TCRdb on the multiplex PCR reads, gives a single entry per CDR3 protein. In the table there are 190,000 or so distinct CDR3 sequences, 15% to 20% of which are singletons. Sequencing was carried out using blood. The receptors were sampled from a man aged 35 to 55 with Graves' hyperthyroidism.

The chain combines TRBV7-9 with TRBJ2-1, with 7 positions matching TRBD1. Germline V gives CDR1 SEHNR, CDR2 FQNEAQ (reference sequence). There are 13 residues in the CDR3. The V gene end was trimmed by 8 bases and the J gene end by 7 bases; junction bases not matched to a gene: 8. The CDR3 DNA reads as TGTGCCAGCGGACCGGGACAGAAGAATGAGCAGTTCTTC. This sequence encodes CASGPGQKNEQFF.

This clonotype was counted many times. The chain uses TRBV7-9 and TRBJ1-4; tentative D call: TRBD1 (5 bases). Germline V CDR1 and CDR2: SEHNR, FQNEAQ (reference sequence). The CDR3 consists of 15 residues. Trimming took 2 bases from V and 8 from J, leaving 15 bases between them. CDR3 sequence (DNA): TGTGCCAGCAGCTTAACCCCAGGGAGGGGCGAAAAACTGTTTTTT. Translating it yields CASSLTPGRGEKLFF. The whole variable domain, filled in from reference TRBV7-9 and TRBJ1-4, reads DTGVSQNPRHKITKRGQNVTFRCDPISEHNRLYWYRQTLGQGPEFLTYFQNEAQLEKSRLLSDRFSAERPKGSFSTLEIQRTEQGDSAMYLCASSLTPGRGEKLFFGSGTQLSVL.

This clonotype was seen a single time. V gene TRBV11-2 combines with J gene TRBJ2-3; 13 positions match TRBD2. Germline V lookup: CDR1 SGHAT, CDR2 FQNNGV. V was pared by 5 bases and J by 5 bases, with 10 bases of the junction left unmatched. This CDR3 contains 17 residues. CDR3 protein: CASSLLLLAGGQDTQYF. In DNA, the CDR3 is TGTGCCAGCAGCCTCCTACTACTAGCGGGGGGGCAAGATACGCAGTATTTT.

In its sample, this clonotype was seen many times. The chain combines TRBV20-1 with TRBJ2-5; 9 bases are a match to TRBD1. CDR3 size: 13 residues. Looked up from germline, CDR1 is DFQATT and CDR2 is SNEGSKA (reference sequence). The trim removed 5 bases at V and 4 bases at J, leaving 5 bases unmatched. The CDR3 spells CSAFTGGRETQYF. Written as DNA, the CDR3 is TGCAGTGCTTTTACAGGGGGCCGAGAGACCCAGTACTTC.

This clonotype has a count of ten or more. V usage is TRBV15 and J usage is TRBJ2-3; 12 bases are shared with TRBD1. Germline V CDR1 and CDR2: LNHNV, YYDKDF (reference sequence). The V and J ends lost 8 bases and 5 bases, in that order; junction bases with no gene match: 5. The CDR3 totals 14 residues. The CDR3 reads CATRDRGLRDTQYF. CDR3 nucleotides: TGTGCCACCCGGGACAGGGGGCTGAGAGATACGCAGTATTTT. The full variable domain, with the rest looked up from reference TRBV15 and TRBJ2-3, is DAMVIQNPRYQVTQFGKPVTLSCSQTLNHNVMYWYQQKSSQAPKLLFHYYDKDFNNEADTPDNFQSRRPNTSFCFLDIRSPGLGDTAMYLCATRDRGLRDTQYFGPGTRLTVL.

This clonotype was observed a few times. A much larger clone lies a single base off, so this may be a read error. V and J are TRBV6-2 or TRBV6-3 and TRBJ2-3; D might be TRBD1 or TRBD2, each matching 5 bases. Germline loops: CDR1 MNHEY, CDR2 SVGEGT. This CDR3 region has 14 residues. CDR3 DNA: TGTACCAGCAGTGGGGACGGGTGGAGAGATACGCAGTATTTT. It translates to CTSSGDGWRDTQYF.

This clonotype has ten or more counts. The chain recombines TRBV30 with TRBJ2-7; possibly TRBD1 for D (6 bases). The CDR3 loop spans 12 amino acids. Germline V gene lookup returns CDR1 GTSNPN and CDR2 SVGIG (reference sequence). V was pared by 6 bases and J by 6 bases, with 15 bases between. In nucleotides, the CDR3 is TGTGCCTGTGATACAGGGACCGGCGAGCAGTACTTC. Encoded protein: CACDTGTGEQYF.

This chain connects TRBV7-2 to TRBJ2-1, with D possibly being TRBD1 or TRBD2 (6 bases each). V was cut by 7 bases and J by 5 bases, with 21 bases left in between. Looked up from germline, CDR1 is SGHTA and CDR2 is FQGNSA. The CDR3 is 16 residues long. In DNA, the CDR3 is TGTGCCAGCACCACGGTGGGGGGACATAAGAACAATGAGCAGTTCTTC. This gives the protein CASTTVGGHKNNEQFF.

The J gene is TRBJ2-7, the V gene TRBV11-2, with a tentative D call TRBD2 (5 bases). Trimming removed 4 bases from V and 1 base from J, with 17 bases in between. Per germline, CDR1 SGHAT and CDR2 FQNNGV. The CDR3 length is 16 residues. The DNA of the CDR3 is TGTGCCAGCAGCTCGAGGACCGAGACGGGGTCCTACGAGCAGTACTTC. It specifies CASSSRTETGSYEQYF.

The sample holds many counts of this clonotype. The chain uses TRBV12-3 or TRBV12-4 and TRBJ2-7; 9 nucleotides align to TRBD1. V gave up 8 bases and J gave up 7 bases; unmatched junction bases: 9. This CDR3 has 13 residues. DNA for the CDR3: TGTGCCAGCCGAGGGACAGGGAGTACTGAGCAGTACTTC. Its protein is CASRGTGSTEQYF.

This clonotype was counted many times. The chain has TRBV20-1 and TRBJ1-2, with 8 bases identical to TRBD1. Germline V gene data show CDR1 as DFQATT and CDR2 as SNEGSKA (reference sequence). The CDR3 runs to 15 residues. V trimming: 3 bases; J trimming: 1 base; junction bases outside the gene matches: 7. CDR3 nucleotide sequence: TGCAGTGCTAGTACCCTCGGACAGGGTAACTATGGCTACACCTTC. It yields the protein CSASTLGQGNYGYTF.

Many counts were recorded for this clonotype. In DNA form, the CDR3 reads TGTGCCAGCAGCGCCCGGGACAGGGACTCCTACGAGCAGTACTTC. Translation: CASSARDRDSYEQYF. V and J are TRBV7-8 and TRBJ2-7; TRBD1 matches at 9 bases. Germline CDR1 is SGHVS and CDR2 is FQNEAQ. The CDR3 contains 15 residues. V lost 5 bases to trimming and J lost 0 bases; unmatched junction nucleotides: 5.